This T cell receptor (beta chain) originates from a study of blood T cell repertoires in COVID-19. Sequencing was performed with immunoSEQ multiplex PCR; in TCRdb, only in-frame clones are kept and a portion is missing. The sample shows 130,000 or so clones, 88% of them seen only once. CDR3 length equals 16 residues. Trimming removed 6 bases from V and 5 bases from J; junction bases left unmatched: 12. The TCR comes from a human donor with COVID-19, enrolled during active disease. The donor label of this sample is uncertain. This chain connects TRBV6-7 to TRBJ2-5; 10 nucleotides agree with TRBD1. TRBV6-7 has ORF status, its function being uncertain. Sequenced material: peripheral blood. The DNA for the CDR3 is TGTGCCAGCAGCTTATATAGACAGGGGGCGAAGGAGACCCAGTACTTC. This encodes CASSLYRQGAKETQYF.